The next 5 T cell receptor beta chains were all read from a single sample in a study of CD8+ T cells in alopecia areata. Once RNA had been extracted, it was reverse transcribed into cDNA to act as the sequencing template. Data came from immunoSEQ multiplex PCR; TCRdb stores just in-frame clones and leaves some out. This table has about 120,000 clones, 50% to 55% appearing once. Treatment noted: oral pan-JAK inhibitor, 5-10 mg twice daily. The source material was CD4+ T cells sorted from blood, sampled at week 4, from a patient treated with tofacitinib. The receptors come from a human donor with alopecia areata.

The chain combines TRBV5-1 with TRBJ2-1; TRBD2 matches at 7 bases. Trimming removed 0 bases from V and 4 bases from J; junction bases left unmatched: 7. CDR1 SGHRS and CDR2 YFSETQ come from the germline V gene. The CDR3 has 16 amino acids. The CDR3 nucleotides are TGCGCCAGCAGCTTGGGACGGCGGGAGAAATACAATGAGCAGTTCTTC. Translated, it gives CASSLGRREKYNEQFF.

This clone was found once. The chain couples TRBV30 to TRBJ2-1, with a possible D match to TRBD2 (5 bases). The CDR3 spans 13 residues. CDR1 and CDR2 from the germline V gene are GTSNPN and SVGIG (reference sequence). Trimming pared 6 bases from V and 3 bases from J, leaving 12 bases between. The CDR3 DNA is TGTGCCTGTCCCGGACTTTACTACAATGAGCAGTTCTTC. Its protein product is CACPGLYYNEQFF.

The CDR3 coding sequence is TGTGCCAGCAGCCAAGATGGGAGTCCGTTCACCGGGGAGCTGTTTTTT. Protein product: CASSQDGSPFTGELFF. The V gene is TRBV4-2, the J gene TRBJ2-2; the D gene is possibly TRBD2 (5 bases). Trimming removed 0 bases from V and 4 bases from J, with 12 bases in between. Germline CDR1 is LGHNA and CDR2 is YNFKEQ. The CDR3 loop spans 16 amino acids.

This clone has more than one count but fewer than ten. This rearrangement joins TRBV19 to TRBJ2-7, with TRBD1 matching 8 bases. Germline loops: CDR1 LNHDA, CDR2 SQIVND (reference sequence). The CDR3 sequence is 18 residues long. Trimming took 0 bases from V and 5 from J; bases not matched to a gene: 15. The CDR3 region has the DNA TGTGCCAGTAGTATAGACGGCTTCTCCCGACAGGGGAATGACGAGCAGTACTTC. The encoded protein is CASSIDGFSRQGNDEQYF. Together with reference TRBV19 and TRBJ2-7, the CDR3 gives the full variable domain: DGGITQSPKYLFRKEGQNVTLSCEQNLNHDAMYWYRQDPGQGLRLIYYSQIVNDFQKGDIAEGYSVSREKKESFPLTVTSAQKNPTAFYLCASSIDGFSRQGNDEQYFGPGTRLTVT.

This clone has just a few counts. The chain couples TRBV29-1 to TRBJ2-6; a possible D gene is TRBD1 (6 bases). The CDR3 runs to 15 residues. Germline loops: CDR1 SQVTM, CDR2 ANQGSEA. The germline V and J ends were trimmed by 6 bases and 0 bases, with 12 bases remaining between them. As DNA, the CDR3 is TGCAGCGTGACCTGGACAGCCTCTGGGGCCAACGTCCTGACTTTC. It yields the protein CSVTWTASGANVLTF.